Listed below are T cell receptor beta chains from one sample, sequenced in a study of cytomegalovirus exposure and HLA in healthy donors. Clones were sequenced by immunoSEQ multiplex PCR, and TCRdb holds only the in-frame ones, with some missing. The data hold about 170,000 clones, with approximately 76% observed a single time. The sample taken for sequencing was PBMCs. The receptors were gathered from a young woman in good health and CMV-seropositive. Each CDR3 is given with its conserved first and last residue.

V: TRBV9
CDR3: CASSVAGGRTDTQYF

V: TRBV18
CDR3: CASSPTRDRGRYEQYF

V: TRBV19
CDR3: CARTRYGYTF

V: TRBV5-1
CDR3: CASTNQGRPYEQYF

V: TRBV9
CDR3: CASSVGDSPWQPQHF

V: TRBV5-8
CDR3: CASSQGQGWETQYF

V: TRBV5-4
CDR3: CASSLLQGGGEKLFF

V: TRBV9
CDR3: CASSGETGVGNTIYF

V: TRBV4-2
CDR3: CASSQETRSSYEQYF

V: TRBV18
CDR3: CASSPLPGTSTDTQYF

V: TRBV12-2
CDR3: CASRAGTSPHHQETQYF

V: TRBV7-9
CDR3: CASTGQYGYTF

V: TRBV14
CDR3: CASSQLGQTYEQYF

V: TRBV7-9
CDR3: CASRTTSHTGLSYEQYF

V: TRBV7-2
CDR3: CASSPSLLAGGKGNEQFF

V: TRBV7-2
CDR3: CASSLGLGGRETQYF

V: TRBV20-1
CDR3: CSARSGVRLFF

V: TRBV2
CDR3: CASSEAPYVRGELFF

V: TRBV9
CDR3: CASSVEGHLHYEQYF

V: TRBV7-6
CDR3: CASSSALGLTISYEQYF

V: TRBV27
CDR3: CASRQGSNQPQHF

V: TRBV6-6
CDR3: CASKIGQGVNTEAFF

V: TRBV11-2
CDR3: CASSLEYGAYEQYF

V: TRBV30
CDR3: CAWSEARNSPLHF

V: TRBV7-6
CDR3: CASSLGAPGWTDTQYF

V: TRBV10-3
CDR3: CAISESLSYEQYF

V: TRBV5-8
CDR3: CASSLAGPYNEQFF

V: TRBV25-1
CDR3: CASSELSGGFDEQFF

V: TRBV11-3
CDR3: CASSASGQETQYF

V: TRBV10-3
CDR3: CAISEEEGSPLHF

V: TRBV18
CDR3: CASSPPRLAGATDTQYF

V: TRBV4-3
CDR3: CASSPGLAGGQETQYF

V: TRBV7-2
CDR3: CASSLRLANGEQYF

V: TRBV11-2
CDR3: CASSLNGGVATQYF

V: TRBV5-1
CDR3: CASSSRQGTDTQYF

V: TRBV19
CDR3: CASSTRTSRGQETQYF

V: TRBV9
CDR3: CASSLNLAEVETQYF

V: TRBV6-1
CDR3: CASTRWEGNTEAFF

V: TRBV6-6
CDR3: CASSPGTSNQPQHF

V: TRBV6-5
CDR3: CASSEIWGVQPQHF

V: TRBV9
CDR3: CASSVVVAGTYNEQFF

V: TRBV6-5
CDR3: CASSPWNGGSNTIYF

V: TRBV5-1
CDR3: CASRPTGTGSTGELFF

V: TRBV6-5
CDR3: CASSRTGVGGQPQHF

V: TRBV5-4
CDR3: CASSSGSPSRGDTGELFF

V: TRBV30
CDR3: CARLSRGGETQYF

V: TRBV27
CDR3: CASSSLLANEKLFF

V: TRBV20-1
CDR3: CSAHRGETQYF

V: TRBV7-9
CDR3: CASSPPAGGAGGELFF

V: TRBV6-6
CDR3: CASSPPGAPNQPQHF